These 26 T cell receptor beta chains originate from one sample sequenced in a study of blood T cell repertoires in COVID-19. The method was immunoSEQ multiplex PCR; TCRdb's version includes in-frame clones alone and lacks a portion of them. The sample carries about 200,000 clones, 75% to 90% recorded once. Sequenced material: peripheral blood. The receptors here all came from a man in his forties with acute or convalescent COVID-19.

V gene TRBV6-5 combines with J gene TRBJ1-1; D possibly corresponds to TRBD1 (5 bases). There are 13 residues in the CDR3. V gave up 8 bases and J gave up 0 bases, with 10 bases separating them. The germline CDR1 and CDR2 sequences are MNHEY and SVGAGI. CDR3: CASRVTVNTEAFF. CDR3 DNA sequence: TGTGCCAGCCGCGTGACAGTGAACACTGAAGCTTTCTTT.

The V gene is TRBV3-1 (or the pseudogene TRBV3-2), the J gene TRBJ1-2; D is possibly TRBD1 (5 bases). This CDR3 is 14 amino acids long. Trimming shortened V by 5 bases and J by 3 bases, and 13 bases separated the two germline ends. Germline CDR1 LGHDT, CDR2 YNNKEL (reference sequence). CDR3 protein: CASSYLTGDYGYTF. The DNA of the CDR3 is TGTGCCAGCAGCTACCTCACGGGGGACTATGGCTACACCTTC.

The chain combines TRBV29-1 with TRBJ2-7, with TRBD2 matching over 8 bases. Per germline, CDR1 SQVTM and CDR2 ANQGSEA. This CDR3 is built from 13 residues. V lost 7 bases, J lost 0 bases, and 5 bases stayed unmatched. DNA of the CDR3: TGCAGCGGAATTAGCGGGGTCTCCTACGAGCAGTACTTC. Protein sequence: CSGISGVSYEQYF.

This chain joins TRBV5-1 and TRBJ2-7; 8 positions match TRBD1. Trimming removed 2 bases from V and 4 bases from J; junction bases left unmatched: 8. This CDR3 comprises 15 residues. Germline loops: CDR1 SGHRS, CDR2 YFSETQ. CDR3 sequence: CASSLIPDRAYEQYF. CDR3 DNA: TGCGCCAGCAGCTTAATCCCGGACAGGGCTTACGAGCAGTACTTC.

The chain uses TRBV6-5 and TRBJ1-5; D gene unclear. CDR1 and CDR2 (germline): MNHEY, SVGAGI. The length of the CDR3 is 12 residues. V shed 7 bases and J shed 9 bases, with 13 bases lying between them. The CDR3: CASNAGILPQHF. The CDR3 DNA is TGTGCCAGCAATGCAGGAATCTTGCCCCAGCATTTT.

CDR3 bases: TGTGCCAGCAGCCCACGCACAGACTCCTACGAGCAGTACTTC. It codes for CASSPRTDSYEQYF. This sequence joins TRBV3-1 (or the pseudogene TRBV3-2) and TRBJ2-7, with D unresolved. This CDR3 has 14 residues. V lost 4 bases, J lost 0 bases, and 10 bases lay in between. Germline V gene lookup returns CDR1 LGHDT and CDR2 YNNKEL (reference sequence).

The chain couples TRBV11-1 to TRBJ2-7, with D uncertain. CDR3 length equals 12 residues. V shed 5 bases and J shed 2 bases, with 7 bases lying between them. The V gene's germline CDR1 is SGHAT and CDR2 FQDESV (reference sequence). CDR3 DNA: TGTGCCAGCAGCCCCCTTACCTACGAGCAGTACTTC. This gives the protein CASSPLTYEQYF.

With respect to this clone: Mismatch with germline at one junction end may stem from a read error. Other nucleotide sequences from this sample produce the same CDR3. V gene TRBV7-9 combines with J gene TRBJ2-2, with 11 nucleotides matching TRBD2. The CDR3 totals 14 residues. Germline values: CDR1 SEHNR, CDR2 FQNEAQ (reference sequence). The CDR3 spells CASSLAGGTGELFF. The CDR3, as DNA: TGTGCCAGCAGCCTAGCGGGGGGTACCGGGGAGCTGTTTTTT.

This chain connects TRBV27 to TRBJ2-7; 7 bases fit TRBD1. The CDR3 has 15 amino acids. From germline, CDR1 is MNHEY and CDR2 SMNVEV (reference sequence). V gave up 5 bases and J gave up 0 bases; unmatched junction bases: 7. CDR3 nucleotides: TGTGCCAGCAGTCCGACAGGGTGGTCCTCCTACGAGCAGTACTTC. This translates into CASSPTGWSSYEQYF.

The chain uses TRBV7-3 and TRBJ2-1; possibly TRBD2 for D (5 bases). The CDR3 totals 16 residues. Deletions cut 2 bases from V and 0 bases from J, with 11 bases between. Germline CDR1 reads SGHTA; CDR2 reads FQGTGA. CDR3 sequence: CASSLLATLSYNEQFF. The CDR3 DNA reads as TGTGCCAGCAGCTTACTAGCAACCCTCTCCTACAATGAGCAGTTCTTC.

The chain recombines TRBV5-6 with TRBJ1-2; D gene ambiguous. V was trimmed by 1 base and J by 2 bases, leaving 15 bases between them. The CDR3 length is 16 residues. CDR1 SGHDT and CDR2 YYEEEE come from the germline V gene. The CDR3: CASSLLATEQNYGYTF. In nucleotides, the CDR3 is TGTGCCAGCAGCTTGTTGGCTACGGAGCAAAACTATGGCTACACCTTC. The entire variable domain, with the rest obtained from reference TRBV5-6 and TRBJ1-2, is as follows: DAGVTQSPTHLIKTRGQQVTLRCSPKSGHDTVSWYQQALGQGPQFIFQYYEEEERQRGNFPDRFSGHQFPNYSSELNVNALLLGDSALYLCASSLLATEQNYGYTFGSGTRLTVV.

This chain links TRBV5-1 with TRBJ1-1, with 9 bases aligning to TRBD1. The CDR3 has 13 amino acids. Trimming cost V 7 bases and J 4 bases; bases outside gene matches: 5. Germline-derived CDR1 and CDR2 are SGHRS and YFSETQ. CDR3 bases: TGCGCCAGCCTCGGGACAGGGATCACTGAAGCTTTCTTT. Amino acid sequence: CASLGTGITEAFF.

This clone has a single count. This rearrangement joins TRBV19 to TRBJ1-2; tentatively, D is TRBD1 (5 bases). V was shortened by 10 bases and J by 7 bases, with 13 bases between the two germline ends. Per the germline V gene, CDR1 is LNHDA and CDR2 is SQIVND (reference sequence). This CDR3 spans 11 amino acids. The CDR3 is CATSGGPGYTF. CDR3 coding DNA: TGTGCCACCTCCGGGGGACCTGGCTACACCTTC. The full variable domain, in which reference TRBV19 and TRBJ1-2 provide the parts outside the CDR3, is DGGITQSPKYLFRKEGQNVTLSCEQNLNHDAMYWYRQDPGQGLRLIYYSQIVNDFQKGDIAEGYSVSREKKESFPLTVTSAQKNPTAFYLCATSGGPGYTFGSGTRLTVV.

This rearrangement joins TRBV7-2 to TRBJ1-2, with TRBD1 matching over 8 bases. This CDR3 is 14 amino acids long. The V and J ends lost 1 base and 6 bases, in that order; junction bases with no gene match: 4. From germline, CDR1 is SGHTA and CDR2 FQGNSA. The CDR3 is CASSLVRQGNGYTF. CDR3 nucleotides: TGTGCCAGCAGCTTAGTACGACAGGGGAATGGCTACACCTTC.

The genes are TRBV30 and TRBJ1-1, with 10 bases lining up with TRBD1. The CDR3 is made up of 15 amino acids. After removal of 8 bases from V and 6 bases from J, the junction contained 15 bases not matched to a gene. Germline V CDR1 and CDR2: GTSNPN, SVGIG (reference sequence). This CDR3 is CAGRRVGQGVAEAFF. The CDR3 DNA is TGTGCCGGAAGGCGCGTAGGACAGGGGGTCGCTGAAGCTTTCTTT.

This chain joins TRBV30 and TRBJ1-1, with D perhaps matching TRBD1 (5 bases). Germline V gives CDR1 GTSNPN, CDR2 SVGIG (reference sequence). V was cut by 4 bases and J by 4 bases, with 13 bases left in between. The CDR3 runs to 13 residues. DNA for the CDR3: TGTGCCTGGACCCGGGGGGGAAGCACTGAAGCTTTCTTT. Its protein product is CAWTRGGSTEAFF.

V gene TRBV9 combines with J gene TRBJ2-2; 8 positions agree with TRBD1. The germline V gene has CDR1 SGDLS and CDR2 YYNGEE. Unmatched junction bases numbered 7, after V lost 3 bases and J lost 6 bases. The CDR3 is made up of 15 amino acids. CDR3 bases: TGTGCCAGCAGCGGACAGGGGATTCTCCCCGGGGAGCTGTTTTTT. It specifies CASSGQGILPGELFF.

The chain links TRBV27 to TRBJ1-2; D not resolved. With 8 bases removed from V and 4 bases from J, the gap between germline ends came to 20 bases. CDR1 MNHEY and CDR2 SMNVEV come from the germline V gene (reference sequence). The CDR3 runs 15 residues. The CDR3 bases are TGTGCCAGCGCAGCCGGAGCGGACTTAATCTATGGCTACACCTTC. Translating it yields CASAAGADLIYGYTF.

The chain employs TRBV6-2 or TRBV6-3 and TRBJ1-2, with TRBD1 matching 7 bases. Trimming cost V 6 bases and J 12 bases; bases outside gene matches: 7. The CDR3 is 11 residues long. Germline V gene sequence: CDR1 MNHEY, CDR2 SVGEGT. The CDR3 region is CASSSEGQDTF. In DNA form, the CDR3 reads TGTGCCAGCAGCTCGGAAGGACAGGACACCTTC.

This sequence joins TRBV7-2 and TRBJ2-1; D is possibly TRBD2 (6 bases). The V end lost 2 bases, the J end lost 6 bases, and 14 bases lay between the germline ends. Germline-derived CDR1 and CDR2 are SGHTA and FQGNSA. This CDR3 has 15 amino acids. CDR3 in DNA: TGTGCCAGCAGCTTAAACCGGGACTTTCGCAATGAGCAGTTCTTC. Translating gives CASSLNRDFRNEQFF.

This rearrangement joins TRBV7-6 to TRBJ2-1; the match to TRBD1 covers 8 bases. Germline lookup yields CDR1 SGHVS and CDR2 FNYEAQ. The V gene end was trimmed by 4 bases and the J gene end by 3 bases; junction bases not matched to a gene: 5. The CDR3 runs 15 residues. The CDR3 is CASSSLDRDYNEQFF. The CDR3, as DNA: TGTGCCAGCAGCTCCTTGGACAGGGACTACAATGAGCAGTTCTTC.

The CDR3 reads CASSRQVSGNTIYF. For the CDR3, the DNA is TGCGCCAGCAGCCGCCAGGTCTCTGGAAACACCATATATTTT. This chain joins TRBV4-1 and TRBJ1-3; D gene ambiguous. CDR1 is MGHRA and CDR2 is YSYEKL in the germline V gene. The CDR3 is 14 residues long. V lost 4 bases, J lost 0 bases, and 7 bases lay in between.

The chain carries TRBV2 and TRBJ1-2; 10 bases agree with TRBD1. Germline V lookup: CDR1 SNHLY, CDR2 FYNNEI. With 4 bases clipped from V and 7 bases from J, the junction kept 9 bases outside the gene matches. The CDR3 runs 15 residues. The CDR3 coding sequence is TGTGCCAGCAGTGCGGGACAGGGGAGTTTGAGTGGCTACACCTTC. It yields the protein CASSAGQGSLSGYTF.

The chain has TRBV19 and TRBJ1-3; D perhaps matches TRBD1 (5 bases). Germline V gene lookup returns CDR1 LNHDA and CDR2 SQIVND (reference sequence). The CDR3 length is 16 residues. Deletions cut 4 bases from V and 4 bases from J, with 17 bases between. DNA for the CDR3: TGTGCCAGTAGTAAGCTCCAGGGTGCGTCGGGAAACACCATATATTTT. As protein: CASSKLQGASGNTIYF.

The chain combines TRBV30 with TRBJ1-2, with a weak D call TRBD1 (6 bases). The CDR3 has 15 residues. In germline, CDR1 is GTSNPN, CDR2 SVGIG (reference sequence). V was pared by 0 bases and J by 4 bases, with 15 bases between. CDR3 DNA sequence: TGTGCCTGGAGTGTACCGGACAGACCCCTCTATGGCTACACCTTC. Its translation: CAWSVPDRPLYGYTF.

The chain uses TRBV9 and TRBJ2-1; D perhaps matches TRBD1 (6 bases). Trimming pared 3 bases from V and 1 base from J, leaving 8 bases between. Germline V gene data show CDR1 as SGDLS and CDR2 as YYNGEE. The CDR3 extends over 14 amino acids. The CDR3 spells CASSAGQSYNEQFF. In DNA, the CDR3 is TGTGCCAGCAGCGCCGGACAGTCCTACAATGAGCAGTTCTTC. The full variable domain, completed using reference TRBV9 and TRBJ2-1, is DSGVTQTPKHLITATGQRVTLRCSPRSGDLSVYWYQQSLDQGLQFLIQYYNGEERAKGNILERFSAQQFPDLHSELNLSSLELGDSALYFCASSAGQSYNEQFFGPGTRLTVL.